This T cell receptor beta chain was sequenced for a study of OX40 agonist ivuxolimab in advanced cancers. Across the whole study: Checkpoint inhibitors had been given previously to about 38% of patients.

With baseline, cycle 4 day 1, and cycle 7 day 1 as timepoints, blood was sampled. Trimming stripped 3 bases from V and 6 bases from J, with 12 bases between. The CDR3 runs 13 residues. Germline values: CDR1 LNHDA, CDR2 SQIVND (reference sequence). Using immunoSEQ multiplex PCR, the repertoire was profiled, and TCRdb retains in-frame clones only, with some absent. This repertoire shows 55,000 to 70,000 clones, 86% found once; its top ten account for 2.6%. Source: CD4+ or CD8+ T cells sorted from blood, taken in a trial of the OX40 agonist ivuxolimab. The receptor comes from an adult with an advanced solid tumor such as melanoma, head and neck, liver or kidney cancer. The V and J genes are TRBV19 and TRBJ2-7, with TRBD1 as a possible D gene (5 bases). CDR3 sequence reads: CASSMGYRGEQYF. CDR3 DNA sequence: TGTGCCAGTAGTATGGGGTATAGGGGCGAGCAGTACTTC.